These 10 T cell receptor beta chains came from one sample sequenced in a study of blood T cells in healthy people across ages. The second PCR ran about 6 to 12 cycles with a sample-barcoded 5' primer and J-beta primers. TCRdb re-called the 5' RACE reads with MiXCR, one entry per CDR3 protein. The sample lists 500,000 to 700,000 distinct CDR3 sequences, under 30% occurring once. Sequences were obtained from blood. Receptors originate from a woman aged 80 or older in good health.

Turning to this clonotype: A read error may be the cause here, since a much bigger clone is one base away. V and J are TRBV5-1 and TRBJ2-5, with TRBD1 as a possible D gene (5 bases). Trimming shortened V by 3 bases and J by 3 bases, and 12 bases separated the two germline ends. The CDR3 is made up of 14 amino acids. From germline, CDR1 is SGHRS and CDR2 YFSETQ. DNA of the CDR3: TGCGCCAGCAGCTGGGGCCAGAATAAAGAGACCCAGTACTTC. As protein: CASSWGQNKETQYF.

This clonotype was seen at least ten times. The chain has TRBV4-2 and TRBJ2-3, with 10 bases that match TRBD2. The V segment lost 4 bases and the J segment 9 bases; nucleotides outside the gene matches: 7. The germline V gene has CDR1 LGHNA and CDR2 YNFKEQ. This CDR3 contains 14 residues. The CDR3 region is CASSPLGTSETQYF. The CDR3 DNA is TGTGCCAGCAGCCCCCTTGGGACTAGCGAAACGCAGTATTTT.

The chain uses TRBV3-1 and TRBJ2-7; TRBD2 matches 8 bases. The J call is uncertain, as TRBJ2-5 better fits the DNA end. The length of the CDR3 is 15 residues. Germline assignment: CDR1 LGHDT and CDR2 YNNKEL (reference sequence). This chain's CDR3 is CASSQVGGARETQYF. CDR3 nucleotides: TGTGCCAGCAGCCAAGTCGGGGGGGCGAGAGAGACCCAGTACTTC.

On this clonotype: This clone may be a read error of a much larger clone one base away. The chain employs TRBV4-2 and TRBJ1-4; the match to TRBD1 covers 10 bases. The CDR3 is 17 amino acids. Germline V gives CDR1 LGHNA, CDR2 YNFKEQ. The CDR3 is CAGSLGQGRNRNEKLFF. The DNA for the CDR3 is TGTGCCGGCAGCCTGGGACAGGGGCGGAACCGTAATGAAAAACTGTTTTTT.

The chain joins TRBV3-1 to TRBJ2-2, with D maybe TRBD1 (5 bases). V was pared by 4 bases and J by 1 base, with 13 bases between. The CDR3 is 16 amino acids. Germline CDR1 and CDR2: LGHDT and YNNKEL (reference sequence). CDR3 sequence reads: CASSLRTPKNTGELFF. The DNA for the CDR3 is TGTGCCAGCAGCCTCCGGACACCTAAGAACACCGGGGAGCTGTTTTTT.

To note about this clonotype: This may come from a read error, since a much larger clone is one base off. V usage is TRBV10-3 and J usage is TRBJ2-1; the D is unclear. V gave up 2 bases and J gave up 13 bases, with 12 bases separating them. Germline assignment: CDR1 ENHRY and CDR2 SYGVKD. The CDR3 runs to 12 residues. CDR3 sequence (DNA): TGTGCCATCAGTGAGAGGCAAGAGACCCAGTTCTTC. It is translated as CAISERQETQFF.

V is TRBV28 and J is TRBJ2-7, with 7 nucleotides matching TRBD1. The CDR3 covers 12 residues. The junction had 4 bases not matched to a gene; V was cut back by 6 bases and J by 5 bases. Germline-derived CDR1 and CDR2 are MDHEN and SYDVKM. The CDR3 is CASRGTGDEQYF. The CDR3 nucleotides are TGTGCCAGCAGGGGAACAGGGGACGAGCAGTACTTC. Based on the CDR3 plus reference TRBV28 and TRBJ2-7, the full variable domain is DVKVTQSSRYLVKRTGEKVFLECVQDMDHENMFWYRQDPGLGLRLIYFSYDVKMKEKGDIPEGYSVSREKKERFSLILESASTNQTSMYLCASRGTGDEQYFGPGTRLTVT.

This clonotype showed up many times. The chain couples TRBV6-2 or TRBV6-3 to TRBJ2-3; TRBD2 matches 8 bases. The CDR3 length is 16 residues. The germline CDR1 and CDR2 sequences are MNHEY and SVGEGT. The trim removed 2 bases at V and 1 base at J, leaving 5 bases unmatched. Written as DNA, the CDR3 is TGTGCCAGCAGTTACCGACCGGGACTAGGCACAGATACGCAGTATTTT. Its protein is CASSYRPGLGTDTQYF.

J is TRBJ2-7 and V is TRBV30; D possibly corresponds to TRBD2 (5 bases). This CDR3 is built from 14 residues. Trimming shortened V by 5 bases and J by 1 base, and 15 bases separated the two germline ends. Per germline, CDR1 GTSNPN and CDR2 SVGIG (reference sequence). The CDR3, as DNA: TGTGCCTGGGTACGGGGATTGGAGTCCTACGAGCAGTACTTC. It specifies CAWVRGLESYEQYF.

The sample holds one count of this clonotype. CDR3 sequence (DNA): TGTGCCAGCAGTTACGGGACAGGGGCCGGGGAGCAGTACTTC. Protein sequence: CASSYGTGAGEQYF. This chain connects TRBV6-5 to TRBJ2-5; the match to TRBD1 covers 10 bases. Germline CDR1 MNHEY, CDR2 SVGAGI. The V and J ends lost 2 bases and 11 bases, in that order; junction bases with no gene match: 8. The CDR3 loop spans 14 amino acids.